This entry is about one TCR beta chain. The sample comes from a study of blood T cell repertoires in COVID-19. Looking at the study overall: Italy, Spain and the United States were the sources of the convalescent and acute COVID-19 samples.

Assay used: immunoSEQ multiplex PCR; TCRdb lists only in-frame clones, some missing. This sample has over 100,000 clones, with about four fifths found just once. CDR1 is SGHTA and CDR2 is FQGNSA in the germline V gene. This CDR3 contains 14 residues. The V and J ends lost 5 bases and 9 bases respectively, with 17 bases between them. The chain is built from TRBV7-2 and TRBJ1-5; D may be TRBD1 (6 bases). This receptor was identified in a man between 60 and 70 years old with active or convalescent COVID-19. Sequencing was performed on peripheral blood. In DNA, the CDR3 is TGTGCCAGCAGCCCCGGGACACCACCCGGGCCCCAGCATTTT. It specifies CASSPGTPPGPQHF. Variable domain in full (rest from reference TRBV7-2 and TRBJ1-5): GAGVSQSPSNKVTEKGKDVELRCDPISGHTALYWYRQSLGQGLEFLIYFQGNSAPDKSGLPSDRFSAERTGGSVSTLTIQRTQQEDSAVYLCASSPGTPPGPQHFGDGTRLSIL.